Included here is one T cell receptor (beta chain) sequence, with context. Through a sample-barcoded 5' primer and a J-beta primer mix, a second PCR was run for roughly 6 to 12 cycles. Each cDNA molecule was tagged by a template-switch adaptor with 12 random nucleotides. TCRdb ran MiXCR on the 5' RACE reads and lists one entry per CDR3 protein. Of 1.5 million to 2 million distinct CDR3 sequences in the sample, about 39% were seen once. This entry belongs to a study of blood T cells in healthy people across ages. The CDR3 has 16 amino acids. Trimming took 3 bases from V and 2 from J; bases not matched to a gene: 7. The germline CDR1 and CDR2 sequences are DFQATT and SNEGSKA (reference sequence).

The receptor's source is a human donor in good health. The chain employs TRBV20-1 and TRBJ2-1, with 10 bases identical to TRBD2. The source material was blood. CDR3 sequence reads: CSASPRSGGAYNEQFF. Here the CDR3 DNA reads TGCAGTGCTAGCCCCCGGAGCGGGGGGGCCTACAATGAGCAGTTCTTC.